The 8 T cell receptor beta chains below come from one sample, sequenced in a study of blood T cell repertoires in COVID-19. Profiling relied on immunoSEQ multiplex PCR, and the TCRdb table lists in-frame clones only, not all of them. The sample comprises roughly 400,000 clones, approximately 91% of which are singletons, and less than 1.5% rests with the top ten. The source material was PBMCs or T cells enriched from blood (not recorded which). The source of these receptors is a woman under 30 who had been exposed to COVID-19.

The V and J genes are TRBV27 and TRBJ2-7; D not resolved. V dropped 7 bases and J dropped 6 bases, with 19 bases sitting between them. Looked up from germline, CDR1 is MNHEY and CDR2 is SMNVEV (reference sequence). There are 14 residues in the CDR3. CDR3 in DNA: TGTGCCAGCAAAGGAGCAAAAAGGATCGGCGAGCAGTACTTC. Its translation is CASKGAKRIGEQYF.

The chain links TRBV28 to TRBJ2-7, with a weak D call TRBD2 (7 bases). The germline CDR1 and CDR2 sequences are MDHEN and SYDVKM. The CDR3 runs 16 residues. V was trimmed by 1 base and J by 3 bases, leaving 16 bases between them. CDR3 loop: CASSLSGPGGGYEQYF. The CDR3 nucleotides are TGTGCCAGCAGTTTATCGGGGCCGGGGGGCGGCTACGAGCAGTACTTC.

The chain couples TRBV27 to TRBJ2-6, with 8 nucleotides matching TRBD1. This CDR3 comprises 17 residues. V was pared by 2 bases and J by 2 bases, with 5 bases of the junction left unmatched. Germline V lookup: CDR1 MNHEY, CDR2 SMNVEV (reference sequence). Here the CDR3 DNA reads TGTGCCAGCAGTTTAGGACAGGGAAGGGCTGGGGCCAACGTCCTGACTTTC. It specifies CASSLGQGRAGANVLTF.

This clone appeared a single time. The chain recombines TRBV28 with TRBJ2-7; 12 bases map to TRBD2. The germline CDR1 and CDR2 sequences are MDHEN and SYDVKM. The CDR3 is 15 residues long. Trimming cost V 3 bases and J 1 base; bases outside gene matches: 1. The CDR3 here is CASSFGLAGSYEQYF. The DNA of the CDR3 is TGTGCCAGCAGTTTTGGACTAGCGGGGTCCTACGAGCAGTACTTC. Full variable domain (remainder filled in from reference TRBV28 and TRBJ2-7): DVKVTQSSRYLVKRTGEKVFLECVQDMDHENMFWYRQDPGLGLRLIYFSYDVKMKEKGDIPEGYSVSREKKERFSLILESASTNQTSMYLCASSFGLAGSYEQYFGPGTRLTVT.

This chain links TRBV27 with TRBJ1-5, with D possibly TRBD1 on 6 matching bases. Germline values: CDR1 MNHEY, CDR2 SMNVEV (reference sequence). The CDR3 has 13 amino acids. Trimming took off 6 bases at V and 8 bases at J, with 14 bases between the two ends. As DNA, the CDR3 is TGTGCCAGCAGATCAGGGGAACGGGAGCCCCAGCATTTT. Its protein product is CASRSGEREPQHF.

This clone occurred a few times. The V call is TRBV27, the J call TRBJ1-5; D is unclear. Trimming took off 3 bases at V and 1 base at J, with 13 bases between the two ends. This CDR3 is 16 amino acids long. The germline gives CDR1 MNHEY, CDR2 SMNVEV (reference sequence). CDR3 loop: CASSFAGRGSNQPQHF. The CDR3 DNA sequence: TGTGCCAGCAGTTTTGCTGGCAGAGGGAGCAATCAGCCCCAGCATTTT.

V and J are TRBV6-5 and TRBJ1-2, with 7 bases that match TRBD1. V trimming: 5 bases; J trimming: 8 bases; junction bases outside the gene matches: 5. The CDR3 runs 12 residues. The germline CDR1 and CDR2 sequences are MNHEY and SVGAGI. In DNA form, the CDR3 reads TGTGCCAGCAGTACAGGGGTAGGGGGCTACACCTTC. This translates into CASSTGVGGYTF.

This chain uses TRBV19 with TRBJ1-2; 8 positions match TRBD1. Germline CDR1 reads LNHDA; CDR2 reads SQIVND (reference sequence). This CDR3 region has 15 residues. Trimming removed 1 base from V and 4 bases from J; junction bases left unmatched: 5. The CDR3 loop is CASSIGYRGGYGYTF. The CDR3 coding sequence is TGTGCCAGTAGTATAGGCTACAGGGGGGGCTATGGCTACACCTTC.